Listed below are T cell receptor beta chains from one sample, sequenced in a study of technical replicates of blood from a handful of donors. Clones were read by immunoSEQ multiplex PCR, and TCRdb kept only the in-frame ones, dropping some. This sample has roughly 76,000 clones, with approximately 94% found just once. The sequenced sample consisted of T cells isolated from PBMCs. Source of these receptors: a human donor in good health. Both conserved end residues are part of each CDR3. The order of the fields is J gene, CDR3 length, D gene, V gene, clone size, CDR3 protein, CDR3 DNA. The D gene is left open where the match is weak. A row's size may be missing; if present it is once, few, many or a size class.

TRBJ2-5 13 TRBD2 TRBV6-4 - CASSDSAGGTQYF TGTGCCAGCAGTGACTCCGCGGGAGGTACCCAGTACTTC
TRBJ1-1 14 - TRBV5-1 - CASSLSGGNTEAFF TGCGCCAGCAGCTTGTCGGGGGGGAACACTGAAGCTTTCTTT
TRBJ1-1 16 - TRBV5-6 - CASSPVRNGGGTEAFF TGTGCCAGCAGCCCAGTGCGTAATGGAGGTGGAACTGAAGCTTTCTTT
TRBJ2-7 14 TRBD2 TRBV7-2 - CASSPRTSAYEQYF TGTGCCAGCAGCCCCCGGACTAGCGCCTACGAGCAGTACTTC
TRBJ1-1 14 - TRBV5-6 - CASNQQGFDTEAFF TGTGCCAGCAACCAACAGGGATTTGACACTGAAGCTTTCTTT
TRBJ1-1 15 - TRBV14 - CASSHLQTGHTEAFF TGTGCCAGCAGCCACTTACAAACAGGGCACACTGAAGCTTTCTTT
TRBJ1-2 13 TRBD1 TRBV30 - CAWDRQGNYGYTF TGTGCCTGGGATAGACAGGGAAACTATGGCTACACCTTC
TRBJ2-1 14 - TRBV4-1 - CASSMREAYNEQFF TGCGCCAGCAGCATGAGGGAGGCATACAATGAGCAGTTCTTC
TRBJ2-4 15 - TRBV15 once CATSREGSTKNIQYF TGTGCCACCAGCAGAGAAGGGAGTACCAAAAACATTCAGTACTTC
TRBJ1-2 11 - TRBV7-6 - CAVDRPYGYTF TGTGCCGTCGACAGGCCCTATGGCTACACCTTC
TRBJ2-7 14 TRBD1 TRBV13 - CASSFFRGLYEQYF TGTGCCAGCAGCTTCTTCAGGGGGCTCTACGAGCAGTACTTC
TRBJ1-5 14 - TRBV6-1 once CASSGGYEGQPQHF TGTGCCAGCAGTGGAGGTTACGAGGGTCAGCCCCAGCATTTT
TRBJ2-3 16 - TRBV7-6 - CASSPPVREFSDTQYF TGTGCCAGCAGCCCCCCGGTACGGGAGTTCTCAGATACGCAGTATTTT
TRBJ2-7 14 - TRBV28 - CASSLGTSPYEQYF TGTGCCAGCAGTTTAGGGACTTCTCCCTACGAGCAGTACTTC
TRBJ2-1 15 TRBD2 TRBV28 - CASSLVSGPYNEQFF TGTGCCAGCAGTTTGGTTAGCGGGCCCTACAATGAGCAGTTCTTC